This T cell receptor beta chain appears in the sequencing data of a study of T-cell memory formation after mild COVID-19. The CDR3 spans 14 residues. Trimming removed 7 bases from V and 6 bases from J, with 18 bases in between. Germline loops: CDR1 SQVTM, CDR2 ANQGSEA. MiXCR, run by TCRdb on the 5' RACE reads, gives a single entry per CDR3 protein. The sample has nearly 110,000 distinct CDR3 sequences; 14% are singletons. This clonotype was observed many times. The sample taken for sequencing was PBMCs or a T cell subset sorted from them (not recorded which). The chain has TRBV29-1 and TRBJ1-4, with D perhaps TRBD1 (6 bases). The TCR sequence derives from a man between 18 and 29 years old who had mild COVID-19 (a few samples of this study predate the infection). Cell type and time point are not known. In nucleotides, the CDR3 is TGCAGCGCTCCCCGGGACATCTATGATGAAAAACTGTTTTTT. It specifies CSAPRDIYDEKLFF.